This TCR beta chain originates from a study of blood T cells in healthy people across ages. About the study: When template switching was applied, about one barcoded beta molecule was captured per two T cells.

Through a sample-barcoded 5' primer and a J-beta primer mix, a second PCR was run for about 6 to 12 cycles. TCRdb analysed the 5' RACE reads with MiXCR anew, one entry per CDR3 protein. The sample carries about 570,000 distinct CDR3 sequences, 27% recorded once. In the case of this clonotype: Its antigen is not identified.

Notes on the study in general: A strong correlation was found between TCR beta diversity and the percentage of naive T cells. Diversity of TCR beta per million T cells declined in a roughly linear way with age.

V shed 5 bases and J 4 bases; nucleotides not matched to a gene: 4. Germline values: CDR1 SGHTA, CDR2 FQGNSA. The CDR3 covers 13 residues. J is TRBJ2-7 and V is TRBV7-2; 8 bases map to TRBD2. This TCR was sampled from a woman in her seventies in good health. The sample comprised blood. CDR3 residues: CASSGGLGYEQYF. The CDR3 DNA reads as TGTGCCAGCAGCGGGGGACTAGGATACGAGCAGTACTTC.